This paragraph covers one TCR beta chain sequence. Followed over time, Seattle patients had been enrolled while infection was active. The entry originates in a study of blood T cell repertoires in COVID-19. On the study more broadly: Samples representing acute and convalescent COVID-19 were sourced from the United States, Italy and Spain. From T cells, B-cell-depleted T cells, or PBMCs came the material, which was cDNA or gDNA.

Authors' methods: How many nucleated cells were present was estimated from reference gene primer amplification. Clones were sequenced by immunoSEQ multiplex PCR, and TCRdb holds only the in-frame ones, with some missing. V and J calls and clone size are copied from that table; D and trimming were computed from the DNA. The table shows approximately 290,000 clones, with under 90% occurring only once. The receptor was derived from a woman in her 30s with COVID-19, enrolled during active disease. The material sequenced was peripheral blood.

The CDR3 nucleotides are TGCAGCGTTGGCGACAGGCTTAAGGGGAACGAGCAGTACTTC. Translated: CSVGDRLKGNEQYF. The chain couples TRBV29-1 to TRBJ2-7; the D gene is possibly TRBD1 (6 bases). Trimming took off 4 bases at V and 5 bases at J, with 18 bases between the two ends. The CDR3 spans 14 residues. In germline, CDR1 is SQVTM, CDR2 ANQGSEA.